This TCR beta chain was sequenced in a study of T cell clonotyping in hematopoietic cell transplantation. General observations from the study: Recipient TCR diversity dropped after transplant; expanded clonotypes rose from day 30 to 180.

Trimming stripped 7 bases from V and 4 bases from J, with 18 bases between. The CDR3 runs to 14 residues. Germline assignment: CDR1 SQVTM and CDR2 ANQGSEA. Some clones are missing from TCRdb's copy, which holds only in-frame ones; the method was immunoSEQ multiplex PCR. Altogether 60,000 to 75,000 clones are present, 85% to 95% being singletons, with the ten largest covering under 2%. Comment on this clone: Its antigen is unknown.

What was sequenced was peripheral blood mononuclear cells. The clonotype was recovered from a man aged 50 or older in good health. Some clones in this sample may be carry-over from other donors' samples. The rearrangement joins TRBV29-1 to TRBJ2-3, with D perhaps matching TRBD2 (6 bases). CDR3 loop: CSGDVGGGADTQYF. DNA for the CDR3: TGCAGCGGTGACGTGGGAGGAGGGGCAGATACGCAGTATTTT.